The 3 T cell receptor beta chains in this list originate from one sample, sequenced in a study of PD-1 blockade in classical Hodgkin lymphoma. In every patient, relapse followed autologous stem cell transplantation, while exposure to brentuximab vedotin differed. Using immunoSEQ multiplex PCR, the repertoire was profiled, and TCRdb retains in-frame clones only, with some absent. The sample carries about 58,000 clones, less than 95% recorded once. Sequencing was performed on peripheral blood mononuclear cells (PBMCs), taken before the second cycle of nivolumab. The receptor source for this set is a human donor with classical Hodgkin lymphoma.

The gene calls are TRBV5-1 and TRBJ2-5; D unresolved. The V end was cut by 2 bases, the J end by 2 bases, with 7 bases between. CDR3 length: 13 residues. Germline V gene sequence: CDR1 SGHRS, CDR2 YFSETQ. CDR3 coding DNA: TGCGCCAGCAGCTTTAACAGACAAGAGACCCAGTACTTC. Protein sequence: CASSFNRQETQYF.

The rearrangement uses TRBV7-6 and TRBJ1-2; TRBD1 matches 9 bases. This CDR3 is 15 amino acids long. The trim removed 1 base at V and 4 bases at J, leaving 4 bases unmatched. Germline values: CDR1 SGHVS, CDR2 FNYEAQ. The CDR3 loop is CASSLDTGGGYGYTF. The DNA for the CDR3 is TGTGCCAGCAGCTTAGATACAGGGGGCGGCTATGGCTACACCTTC.

This rearrangement joins TRBV7-2 to TRBJ1-2; the D is unclear. Germline CDR1 and CDR2: SGHTA and FQGNSA. Between the trimmed V and J ends, which lost 5 bases and 2 bases, there was a span of 9 bases. This CDR3 region has 13 residues. The CDR3 sequence is CASSPRGNYGYTF. CDR3 in DNA: TGTGCCAGCAGCCCCCGCGGAAACTATGGCTACACCTTC.